The 25 T cell receptor beta chains in this list originate from one sample, sequenced in a study of cytotoxic CD8 clonotypes in ibrutinib-treated CLL. Here immunoSEQ multiplex PCR was the method, and the copy in TCRdb shows in-frame clones only, minus some. The table records 150,000 to 250,000 clones, over 60% of them present only once. The sample consisted of PBMCs, taken after 24 months of ibrutinib treatment. The receptors stem from a human donor with chronic lymphocytic leukemia.

This clone was picked up one time. The chain joins TRBV15 to TRBJ2-3; weak D call: TRBD2 (6 bases). This CDR3 is 14 amino acids long. The ends were cut back, 4 bases at V and 3 bases at J, with 11 bases in the middle. Germline lookup yields CDR1 LNHNV and CDR2 YYDKDF (reference sequence). DNA of the CDR3: TGTGCCACCAGCAAGACTAGGGGTACAGATACGCAGTATTTT. It yields the protein CATSKTRGTDTQYF.

The chain has TRBV6-1 and TRBJ2-7; D gene unclear. Germline V lookup: CDR1 MNHNS, CDR2 SASEGT. The CDR3 has 14 residues. Between the trimmed V and J ends, which lost 6 bases and 2 bases, there was a span of 14 bases. The CDR3 sequence: CASREPLGTYEQYF. The CDR3 nucleotides are TGTGCCAGCAGGGAGCCGCTTGGGACCTACGAGCAGTACTTC.

This chain joins TRBV6-6 and TRBJ1-3; TRBD1 is a possible D gene (6 bases). The germline V gene encodes CDR1 MNHNY and CDR2 SVGAGI (reference sequence). The CDR3 consists of 16 residues. Deletions cut 6 bases from V and 0 bases from J, with 15 bases between. This CDR3 reads CASRNLDRLSGNTIYF. CDR3 coding DNA: TGTGCCAGCAGGAACCTTGACAGGCTCTCTGGAAACACCATATATTTT.

This clone was picked up one time. The J gene is TRBJ2-3, the V gene TRBV30; 8 bases are shared with TRBD2. The CDR3 runs to 15 residues. CDR1 GTSNPN and CDR2 SVGIG come from the germline V gene (reference sequence). The V gene end was trimmed by 0 bases and the J gene end by 5 bases; junction bases not matched to a gene: 7. The CDR3 DNA reads TGTGCCTGGAGTGTATCAGCGGGAGTGGTAGATACGCAGTATTTT. It yields the protein CAWSVSAGVVDTQYF.

This chain connects TRBV13 to TRBJ2-7; either TRBD1 or TRBD2 may fit D (5 bases each). This CDR3 region has 15 residues. CDR1 and CDR2 (germline): PRHDT, FYEKMQ (reference sequence). V lost 5 bases and J 0 bases, leaving 14 bases between the germline ends. The CDR3 bases are TGTGCCAGCAGCCCCGGGACGGCATTCTCCTACGAGCAGTACTTC. This encodes CASSPGTAFSYEQYF.

The rearrangement joins TRBV27 to TRBJ2-1; 8 bases map to TRBD2. V lost 4 bases and J lost 9; bases outside the gene matches: 17. Germline V CDR1 and CDR2: MNHEY, SMNVEV (reference sequence). The CDR3 extends over 17 amino acids. DNA of the CDR3: TGTGCCAGCAGTTCACGGAGGCTAGCGGGTGCCTACGGTGAGCAGTTCTTC. Residues: CASSSRRLAGAYGEQFF.

The chain is built from TRBV29-1 and TRBJ2-3; D ambiguous. CDR3 size: 12 residues. Germline V gives CDR1 SQVTM, CDR2 ANQGSEA. V was pared by 5 bases and J by 5 bases, with 11 bases between. This chain's CDR3 is CSVLDWRDTQYF. The CDR3 nucleotides are TGCAGCGTTCTCGATTGGCGAGATACGCAGTATTTT.

The chain uses TRBV4-1 and TRBJ1-1, with no clear D. V lost 4 bases and J 5 bases, leaving 14 bases between the germline ends. The CDR3 runs to 14 residues. Germline CDR1 is MGHRA and CDR2 is YSYEKL. The CDR3 DNA is TGCGCCAGCAGCCGGAACGTCGATGGGACTGAAGCTTTCTTT. As protein: CASSRNVDGTEAFF.

The rearrangement links TRBV18 to TRBJ2-7, with D possibly TRBD2 on 5 matching bases. The CDR3 loop spans 14 amino acids. V was trimmed by 2 bases and J by 3 bases, leaving 11 bases between them. CDR1 is KGHSH, CDR2 LQKENI, per germline. The CDR3 DNA sequence: TGTGCCAGCTCACCATCTGGGAGCTACTACGAGCAGTACTTC. Protein: CASSPSGSYYEQYF.

This clone is a singleton in its sample. The genes are TRBV5-6 and TRBJ2-5, with 10 bases fitting TRBD1. The CDR3 sequence is 15 residues long. Germline V gene data show CDR1 as SGHDT and CDR2 as YYEEEE. Germline trimming cut 4 bases from V and 4 bases from J; bases unmatched to any gene: 7. CDR3 residues: CASSKTGGTGETQYF. CDR3 DNA: TGTGCCAGCAGCAAGACAGGGGGCACGGGAGAGACCCAGTACTTC.

The rearrangement joins TRBV4-3 to TRBJ2-1, with TRBD1 identical over 10 bases. Unmatched junction bases numbered 2, after V lost 0 bases and J lost 6 bases. Germline loops: CDR1 LGHNA, CDR2 YSLEER. The CDR3 is 15 residues long. For the CDR3, the DNA is TGCGCCAGCAGCCAAGAGGGACAGGGGTTCAATGAGCAGTTCTTC. Amino acid sequence: CASSQEGQGFNEQFF.

J is TRBJ1-5 and V is TRBV28, with D possibly being TRBD1 (6 bases). CDR3 length: 16 residues. Deletions cut 6 bases from V and 8 bases from J, with 23 bases between. CDR1 and CDR2 from the germline V gene are MDHEN and SYDVKM. CDR3 protein: CASRKGGDPGWEPQHF. The CDR3 DNA reads TGTGCCAGCAGGAAAGGGGGAGACCCCGGGTGGGAGCCCCAGCATTTT.

This chain joins TRBV27 and TRBJ2-5; D call uncertain. CDR1 is MNHEY and CDR2 is SMNVEV in the germline V gene (reference sequence). CDR3 size: 14 residues. Trimming removed 3 bases at V and 2 bases at J, with 10 bases between. For the CDR3, the DNA is TGTGCCAGCAGTTTTAACGACGGACAAGAGACCCAGTACTTC. Residues: CASSFNDGQETQYF.

V and J are TRBV7-7 and TRBJ2-5; no definite D call. V was shortened by 5 bases and J by 0 bases, with 7 bases between the two germline ends. CDR1 SSHAT and CDR2 FNYEAQ come from the germline V gene (reference sequence). This CDR3 region has 13 residues. The CDR3: CASSLQYQETQYF. The CDR3 nucleotides read TGTGCCAGCAGCCTCCAGTACCAAGAGACCCAGTACTTC.

The V and J genes are TRBV7-9 and TRBJ2-7; 11 positions match TRBD1. The CDR3 is 14 amino acids. CDR1 is SEHNR, CDR2 FQNEAQ, per germline (reference sequence). Trimming removed 4 bases from V and 5 bases from J; junction bases left unmatched: 4. CDR3 coding DNA: TGTGCCAGCAGCTCTCGGACAGGGGGCGACGAGCAGTACTTC. Protein sequence: CASSSRTGGDEQYF. The full variable domain, rest sourced from reference TRBV7-9 and TRBJ2-7, is DTGVSQNPRHKITKRGQNVTFRCDPISEHNRLYWYRQTLGQGPEFLTYFQNEAQLEKSRLLSDRFSAERPKGSFSTLEIQRTEQGDSAMYLCASSSRTGGDEQYFGPGTRLTVT.

The table lists this clone with a count of one. V is TRBV4-3 and J is TRBJ2-1; D remains ambiguous. Deletions cut 4 bases from V and 0 bases from J, with 13 bases between. This CDR3 is built from 16 residues. The V gene's germline CDR1 is LGHNA and CDR2 YSLEER. The CDR3 region has the DNA TGCGCCAGCAGCCGAGTAGCCCAGAGCTCCTACAATGAGCAGTTCTTC. Translating it yields CASSRVAQSSYNEQFF.

The chain employs TRBV9 and TRBJ2-1, with unresolved D. V dropped 2 bases and J dropped 2 bases, with 5 bases sitting between them. Per germline, CDR1 SGDLS and CDR2 YYNGEE. This CDR3 region has 13 residues. CDR3: CASSVRTYNEQFF. The CDR3 region has the DNA TGTGCCAGCAGCGTGCGTACCTACAATGAGCAGTTCTTC.

The chain couples TRBV4-1 to TRBJ2-3, with 9 bases that match TRBD2. Germline V gene lookup returns CDR1 MGHRA and CDR2 YSYEKL. With 4 bases clipped from V and 3 bases from J, the junction kept 17 bases outside the gene matches. CDR3 length: 19 residues. This CDR3 is CASSPRMREGYPPTDTQYF. DNA for the CDR3: TGCGCCAGCAGCCCAAGAATGCGGGAGGGGTACCCCCCGACAGATACGCAGTATTTT.

The rearrangement joins TRBV5-4 to TRBJ2-3; 12 bases are shared with TRBD2. With V trimmed by 2 bases and J by 4 bases, 5 bases remained unmatched. Germline-derived CDR1 and CDR2 are SGHNT and YYREEE (reference sequence). The CDR3 contains 16 residues. CDR3 sequence: CASSFPTSGRSDTQYF. DNA of the CDR3: TGTGCCAGCAGCTTTCCGACTAGCGGGAGATCAGATACGCAGTATTTT.

This chain uses TRBV29-1 with TRBJ1-4; 10 bases line up with TRBD1. The CDR3 is 13 amino acids. The ends lost 6 bases at V and 7 bases at J; junction bases unmatched: 5. From germline, CDR1 is SQVTM and CDR2 ANQGSEA. For the CDR3, the DNA is TGCAGCGTCCAGACAGGGGGCGGTGAAAAACTGTTTTTT. Translating it yields CSVQTGGGEKLFF.

This clone was seen a handful of times. The genes are TRBV28 and TRBJ1-2, with D tentatively TRBD1 (5 bases). Germline V gene data show CDR1 as MDHEN and CDR2 as SYDVKM. The CDR3 has 11 amino acids. With 10 bases removed from V and 9 bases from J, the gap between germline ends came to 15 bases. In nucleotides, the CDR3 is TGTGCCACCCAGGGAGTTCGTCGCTACACCTTC. It codes for CATQGVRRYTF.

The chain links TRBV15 to TRBJ2-3; 7 nucleotides match TRBD2. The CDR3 extends over 16 amino acids. Trimming at V came to 3 bases and at J to 4 bases, leaving 10 bases not matched to a gene. Germline V lookup: CDR1 LNHNV, CDR2 YYDKDF (reference sequence). CDR3 loop: CATSRDGGTIADTQYF. In DNA form, the CDR3 reads TGTGCCACCAGCAGGGACGGTGGGACTATCGCAGATACGCAGTATTTT. The full variable domain, rest sourced from reference TRBV15 and TRBJ2-3, is DAMVIQNPRYQVTQFGKPVTLSCSQTLNHNVMYWYQQKSSQAPKLLFHYYDKDFNNEADTPDNFQSRRPNTSFCFLDIRSPGLGDTAMYLCATSRDGGTIADTQYFGPGTRLTVL.

CDR3 amino acids: CASRVAGDVYGYTF. DNA for the CDR3: TGTGCCAGCAGGGTGGCTGGGGACGTCTATGGCTACACCTTC. The J gene is TRBJ1-2, the V gene TRBV6-5, with a possible D match to TRBD1 (5 bases). V lost 6 bases and J 4 bases, leaving 15 bases between the germline ends. The germline V gene encodes CDR1 MNHEY and CDR2 SVGAGI. There are 14 residues in the CDR3.

The chain carries TRBV11-2 and TRBJ2-3; 10 bases align to TRBD2. The CDR3 is 15 amino acids. V was pared by 5 bases and J by 6 bases, with 8 bases of the junction left unmatched. Germline-derived CDR1 and CDR2 are SGHAT and FQNNGV. Here the CDR3 reads CASSEGLAQVDTQYF. CDR3 DNA: TGTGCCAGCAGCGAGGGACTAGCGCAAGTGGATACGCAGTATTTT.

The chain employs TRBV21-1 and TRBJ2-7. TRBV21-1 is annotated as a pseudogene. The CDR3 covers 14 residues. For the CDR3, the DNA is TGTGCCAGCAGCAAAGGTGCACCCCCCTACGAGCAGTACTTC. It specifies CASSKGAPPYEQYF.